This is a list of T cell receptor beta chains from one sample in a study of neurological immune-mediated disorders. Each CDR3 protein is one row after TCRdb ran MiXCR on the 5' RACE reads. Of 20,000 to 25,000 distinct CDR3 sequences listed, around 16% are singletons. Sequenced: PBMCs. All receptors derive from a female donor with HTLV-1-associated myelopathy (HAM/TSP). CDR3s leave out the opening cysteine and the closing phenylalanine or tryptophan. Fields, in order: CDR3 protein, J gene, V gene.

ASSLAHSTGLADISEQY | TRBJ2-7 | TRBV7-8
ASSIFPANNQPQH | TRBJ1-5 | TRBV19
ASSPRDLYTYEQY | TRBJ2-7 | TRBV18
ASSNYNEQF | TRBJ2-1 | TRBV18
ASSLRGYGYT | TRBJ1-2 | TRBV5-1
ASSPNTGQKETQY | TRBJ2-5 | TRBV28
ASSAQGGDSPLH | TRBJ1-6 | TRBV6-6
ASSPGLAGEQY | TRBJ2-7 | TRBV7-2
SARGSGAEAYEQY | TRBJ2-7 | TRBV20-1
SAPRGGGRDTQY | TRBJ2-3 | TRBV20-1
SASRASTDTQY | TRBJ2-3 | TRBV20-1
ASSLGTGGEETQY | TRBJ2-5 | TRBV7-7
ASSLSPSGANVLT | TRBJ2-6 | TRBV7-6
ASIYVQNQPQH | TRBJ1-5 | TRBV6-5
ASSLGPAGTQY | TRBJ2-5 | TRBV7-9
ASGSLAGINEQF | TRBJ2-1 | TRBV4-1
ASSQVRPTSGASYEQY | TRBJ2-7 | TRBV4-1
ASSRQGVVLPLH | TRBJ1-6 | TRBV7-2
ASSLSLAGGYNTGELF | TRBJ2-2 | TRBV12-3/TRBV12-4
ASSHGQGSFSYEQY | TRBJ2-7 | TRBV4-2
ASSGRGGMEQF | TRBJ2-1 | TRBV5-1
ASSSREGEKLF | TRBJ1-4 | TRBV7-3
ASSLGGRKSNQPQH | TRBJ1-5 | TRBV5-8
ASSLDPGGETQY | TRBJ2-5 | TRBV5-1
ASSPIGGAFGANVLT | TRBJ2-6 | TRBV7-3
ASSLTQLGDTGELF | TRBJ2-2 | TRBV11-2
ASASGQGYSPLH | TRBJ1-6 | TRBV12-3/TRBV12-4
SANRGGTRPQETQY | TRBJ2-5 | TRBV20-1
ASSLATFSGLETQY | TRBJ2-5 | TRBV7-9
ASSRTSGNYNEQF | TRBJ2-1 | TRBV5-1
SAETGNEQF | TRBJ2-1 | TRBV20-1
ASSNTMEYQETQY | TRBJ2-5 | TRBV5-1
ATGGAIEYNEQF | TRBJ2-1 | TRBV6-2/TRBV6-3
ASSYQTGGYEQY | TRBJ2-7 | TRBV6-5
ATSSRTGDFNEKLF | TRBJ1-4 | TRBV15
SAREDGANTEAF | TRBJ1-1 | TRBV20-1
ASSSRWANFETQY | TRBJ2-5 | TRBV27